This TCR beta chain comes out of a study of cytomegalovirus exposure and HLA in healthy donors. About the study: Tens of millions of unique TCRs, all from HLA-typed donors, were included in an early release of the data.

This CDR3 region has 14 residues. Germline values: CDR1 LNHDA, CDR2 SQIVND (reference sequence). V was cut by 2 bases and J by 11 bases, with 16 bases left in between. Study-wide results and limits: Follow-up analysis seemed to connect common viral pathogens with several of the most significant clusters identified. Available immune exposure information covered CMV serostatus only.

This PCR relied on a set of 60 Vbeta primers and 13 Jbeta primers. As processed by the authors: Among the unique TCR beta chains that a later analysis counted, about 84 million in all, about 12 million were shared. The method was immunoSEQ multiplex PCR; TCRdb's version includes in-frame clones alone and lacks a portion of them. The V and J calls and clone size are taken from that table; D and trimming were inferred from the DNA. Of 100,000 to 150,000 clones in the sample, about 84% were seen once. Regarding this clone: The antigen is undetermined.

The receptor was derived from a man in his forties or fifties in good health and CMV-seronegative. The chain recombines TRBV19 with TRBJ2-1; D unclear. Sequenced: PBMCs. In DNA, the CDR3 is TGTGCCAGTAGTATACGAGGCCCAGAGGAAAAGCAGTTCTTC. It encodes CASSIRGPEEKQFF.